This TCR beta chain is from a study of T cells in localized non-small cell lung cancer. The length of the CDR3 is 12 residues. Per germline, CDR1 SGHRS and CDR2 YFSETQ. The V and J ends lost 4 bases and 10 bases, in that order; junction bases with no gene match: 6. Clones were sequenced by immunoSEQ multiplex PCR, and TCRdb holds only the in-frame ones, with some missing. The data contain approximately 47,000 clones, around 87% of them singletons. This receptor was obtained from a man aged 35 to 69 with stage II lung adenocarcinoma. The chain is built from TRBV5-1 and TRBJ1-2; the match to TRBD1 covers 8 bases. The sequences come from PBMCs, collected before any cancer treatment. CDR3 bases: TGCGCCAGCAGCCTCGGACAGGGCCCCTACACCTTC. It encodes CASSLGQGPYTF.